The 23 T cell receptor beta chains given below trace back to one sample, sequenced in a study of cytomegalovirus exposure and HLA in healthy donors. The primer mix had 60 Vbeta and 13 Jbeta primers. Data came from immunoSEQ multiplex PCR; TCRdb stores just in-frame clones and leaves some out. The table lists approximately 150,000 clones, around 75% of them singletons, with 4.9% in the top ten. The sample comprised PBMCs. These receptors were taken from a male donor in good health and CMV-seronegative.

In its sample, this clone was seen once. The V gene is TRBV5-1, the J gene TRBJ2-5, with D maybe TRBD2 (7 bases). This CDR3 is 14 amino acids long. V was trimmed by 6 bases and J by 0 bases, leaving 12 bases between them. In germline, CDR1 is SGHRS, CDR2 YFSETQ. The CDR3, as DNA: TGCGCCAGCAACTACGGGGGGCACCAAGAGACCCAGTACTTC. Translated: CASNYGGHQETQYF.

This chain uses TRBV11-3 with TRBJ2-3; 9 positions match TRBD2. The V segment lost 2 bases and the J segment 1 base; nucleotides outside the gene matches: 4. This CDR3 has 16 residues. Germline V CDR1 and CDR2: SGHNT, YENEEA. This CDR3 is CASSLSSGAGTDTQYF. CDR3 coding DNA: TGTGCCAGCAGCTTATCTAGCGGGGCAGGCACAGATACGCAGTATTTT.

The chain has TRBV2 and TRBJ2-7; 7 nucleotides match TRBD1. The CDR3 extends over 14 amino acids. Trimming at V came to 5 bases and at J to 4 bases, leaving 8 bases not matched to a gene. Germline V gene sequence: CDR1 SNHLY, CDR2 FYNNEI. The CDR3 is CASSTQGGSYEQYF. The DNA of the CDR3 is TGTGCCAGCAGTACACAAGGGGGCAGTTACGAGCAGTACTTC. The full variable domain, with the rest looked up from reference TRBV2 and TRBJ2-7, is EPEVTQTPSHQVTQMGQEVILRCVPISNHLYFYWYRQILGQKVEFLVSFYNNEISEKSEIFDDQFSVERPDGSNFTLKIRSTKLEDSAMYFCASSTQGGSYEQYFGPGTRLTVT.

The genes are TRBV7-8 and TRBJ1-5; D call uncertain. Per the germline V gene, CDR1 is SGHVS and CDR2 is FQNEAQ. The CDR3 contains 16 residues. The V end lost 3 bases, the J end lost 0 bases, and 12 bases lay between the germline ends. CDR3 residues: CASSFLTADSNQPQHF. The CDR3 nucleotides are TGTGCCAGCAGCTTTTTAACAGCAGATAGCAATCAGCCCCAGCATTTT.

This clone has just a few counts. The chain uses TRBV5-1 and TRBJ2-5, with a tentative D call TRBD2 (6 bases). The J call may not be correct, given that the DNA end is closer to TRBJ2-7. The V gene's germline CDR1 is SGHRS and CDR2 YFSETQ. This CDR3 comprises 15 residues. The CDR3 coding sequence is TGCGCCAGCAGCTTTGGTACGGGGGATACCTACGAGCAGTACTTC. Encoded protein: CASSFGTGDTYEQYF.

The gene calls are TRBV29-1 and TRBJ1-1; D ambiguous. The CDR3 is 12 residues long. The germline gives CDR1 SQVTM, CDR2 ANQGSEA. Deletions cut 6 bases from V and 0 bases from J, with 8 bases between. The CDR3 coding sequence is TGCAGCGTCCTTTATATGAACACTGAAGCTTTCTTT. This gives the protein CSVLYMNTEAFF.

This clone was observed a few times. The CDR3 DNA sequence: TGTGCCAGCAGTGAGGCGGCAGGGTCTCAAGAGACCCAGTACTTC. It is translated as CASSEAAGSQETQYF. The genes are TRBV6-4 and TRBJ2-5; perhaps TRBD1 as D (5 bases). Trimming cost V 3 bases and J 2 bases, with 13 bases left between them. Germline loops: CDR1 MRHNA, CDR2 SNTAGT. This CDR3 is built from 15 residues.

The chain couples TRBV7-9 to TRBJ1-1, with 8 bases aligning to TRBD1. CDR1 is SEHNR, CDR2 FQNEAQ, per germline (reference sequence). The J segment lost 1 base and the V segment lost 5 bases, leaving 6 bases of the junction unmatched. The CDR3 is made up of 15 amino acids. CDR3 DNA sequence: TGTGCCAGCAGCCCGACAGGGGCCTGGAACACTGAAGCTTTCTTT. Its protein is CASSPTGAWNTEAFF.

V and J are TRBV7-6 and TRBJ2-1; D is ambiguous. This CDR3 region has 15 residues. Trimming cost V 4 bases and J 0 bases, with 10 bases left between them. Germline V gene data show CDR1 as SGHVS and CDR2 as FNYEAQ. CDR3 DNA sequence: TGTGCCAGCAGCTCTAACCCCTCCTCCTACAATGAGCAGTTCTTC. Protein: CASSSNPSSYNEQFF.

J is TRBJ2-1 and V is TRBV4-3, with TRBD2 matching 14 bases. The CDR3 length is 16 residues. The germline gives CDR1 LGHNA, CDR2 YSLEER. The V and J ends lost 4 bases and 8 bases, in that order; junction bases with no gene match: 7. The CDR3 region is CASSLLTTSGGDEQFF. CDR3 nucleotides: TGCGCCAGCAGCCTGCTTACGACTAGCGGGGGGGATGAGCAGTTCTTC.

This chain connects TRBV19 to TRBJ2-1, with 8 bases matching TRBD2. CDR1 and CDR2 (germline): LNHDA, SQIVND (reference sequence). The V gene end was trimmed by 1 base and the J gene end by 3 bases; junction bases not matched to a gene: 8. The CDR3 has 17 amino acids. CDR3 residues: CASSIGASGPNYNEQFF. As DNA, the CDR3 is TGTGCCAGTAGTATAGGGGCTAGCGGGCCCAACTACAATGAGCAGTTCTTC. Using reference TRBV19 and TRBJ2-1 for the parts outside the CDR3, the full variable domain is DGGITQSPKYLFRKEGQNVTLSCEQNLNHDAMYWYRQDPGQGLRLIYYSQIVNDFQKGDIAEGYSVSREKKESFPLTVTSAQKNPTAFYLCASSIGASGPNYNEQFFGPGTRLTVL.

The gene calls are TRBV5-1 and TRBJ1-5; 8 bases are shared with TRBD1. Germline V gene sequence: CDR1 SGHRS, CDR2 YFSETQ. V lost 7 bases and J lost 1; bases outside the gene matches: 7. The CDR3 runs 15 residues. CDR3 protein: CASSTGDGSNQPQHF. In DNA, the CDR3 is TGCGCCAGCTCGACAGGGGATGGGAGCAATCAGCCCCAGCATTTT. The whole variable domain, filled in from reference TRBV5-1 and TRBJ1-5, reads KAGVTQTPRYLIKTRGQQVTLSCSPISGHRSVSWYQQTPGQGLQFLFEYFSETQRNKGNFPGRFSGRQFSNSRSEMNVSTLELGDSALYLCASSTGDGSNQPQHFGDGTRLSIL.

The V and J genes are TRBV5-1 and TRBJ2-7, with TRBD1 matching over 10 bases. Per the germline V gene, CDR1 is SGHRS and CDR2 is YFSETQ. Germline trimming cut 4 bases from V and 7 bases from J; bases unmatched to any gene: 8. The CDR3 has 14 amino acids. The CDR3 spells CASSPGQGVDEQYF. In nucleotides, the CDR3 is TGCGCCAGCAGCCCAGGACAGGGGGTAGATGAGCAGTACTTC.

CDR3 coding DNA: TGTGCCAGCAGCTTTGAGGGAGGGGGACACGAGCAGTACTTC. As protein: CASSFEGGGHEQYF. The chain couples TRBV7-2 to TRBJ2-5; D perhaps matches TRBD2 (7 bases). The J call may be wrong; the DNA end is better matched by TRBJ2-7. The length of the CDR3 is 14 residues. Looked up from germline, CDR1 is SGHTA and CDR2 is FQGNSA.

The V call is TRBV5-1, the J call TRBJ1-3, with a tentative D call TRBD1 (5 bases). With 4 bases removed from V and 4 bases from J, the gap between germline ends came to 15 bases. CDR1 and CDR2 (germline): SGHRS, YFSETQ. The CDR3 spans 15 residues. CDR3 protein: CASSARGDGGNTIYF. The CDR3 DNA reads TGCGCCAGCAGCGCGCGGGGGGACGGAGGAAACACCATATATTTT.

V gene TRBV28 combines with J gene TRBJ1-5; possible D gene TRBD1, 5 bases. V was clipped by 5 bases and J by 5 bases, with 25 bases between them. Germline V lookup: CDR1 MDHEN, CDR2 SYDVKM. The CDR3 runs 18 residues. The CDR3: CASSPSEGMGSIDQPQHF. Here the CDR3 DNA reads TGTGCCAGCAGTCCTTCGGAGGGGATGGGATCCATCGATCAGCCCCAGCATTTT.

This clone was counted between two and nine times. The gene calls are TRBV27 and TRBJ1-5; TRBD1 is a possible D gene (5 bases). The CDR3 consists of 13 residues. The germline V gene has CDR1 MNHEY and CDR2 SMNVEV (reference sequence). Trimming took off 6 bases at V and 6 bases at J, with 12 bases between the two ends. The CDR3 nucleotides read TGTGCCAGCAGGCACGGGGGAGGTCAGCCCCAGCATTTT. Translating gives CASRHGGGQPQHF.

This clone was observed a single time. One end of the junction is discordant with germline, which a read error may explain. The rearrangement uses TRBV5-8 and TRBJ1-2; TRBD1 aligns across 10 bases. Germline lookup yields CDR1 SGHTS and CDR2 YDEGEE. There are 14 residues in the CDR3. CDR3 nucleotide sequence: TGTGCCAGCAGTTTGGACAGGGGGTTCTATGGCTACACCTTC. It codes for CASSLDRGFYGYTF. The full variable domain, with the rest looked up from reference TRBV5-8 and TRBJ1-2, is EAGVTQSPTHLIKTRGQQATLRCSPISGHTSVYWYQQALGLGLQFLLWYDEGEERNRGNFPPRFSGRQFPNYSSELNVNALELEDSALYLCASSLDRGFYGYTFGSGTRLTVV.

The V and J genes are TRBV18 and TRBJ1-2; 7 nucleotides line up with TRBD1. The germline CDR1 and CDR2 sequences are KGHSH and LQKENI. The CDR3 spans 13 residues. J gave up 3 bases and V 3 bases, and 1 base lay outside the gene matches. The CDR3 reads CASSPQGDYGYTF. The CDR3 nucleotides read TGTGCCAGCTCACCTCAGGGGGACTATGGCTACACCTTC.

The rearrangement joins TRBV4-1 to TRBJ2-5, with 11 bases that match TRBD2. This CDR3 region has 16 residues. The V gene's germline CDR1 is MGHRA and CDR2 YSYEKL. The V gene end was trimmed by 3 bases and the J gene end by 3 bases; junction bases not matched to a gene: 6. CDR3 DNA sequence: TGCGCCAGCAGCCACCTTAGCGGGAGGGGAAAAGAGACCCAGTACTTC. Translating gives CASSHLSGRGKETQYF.

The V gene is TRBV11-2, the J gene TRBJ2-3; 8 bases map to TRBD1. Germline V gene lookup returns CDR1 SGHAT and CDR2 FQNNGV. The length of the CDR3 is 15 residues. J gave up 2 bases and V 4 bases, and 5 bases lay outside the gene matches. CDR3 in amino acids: CASSYQGASTDTQYF. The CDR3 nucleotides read TGTGCCAGCAGCTACCAGGGGGCGTCCACAGATACGCAGTATTTT.

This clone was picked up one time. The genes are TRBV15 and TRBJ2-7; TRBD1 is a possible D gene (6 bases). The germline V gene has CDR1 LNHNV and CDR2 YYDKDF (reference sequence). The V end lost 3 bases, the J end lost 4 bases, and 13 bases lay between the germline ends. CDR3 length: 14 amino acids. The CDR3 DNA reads TGTGCCACCAGCAGCAGGGGATCGGGGTACGAGCAGTACTTC. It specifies CATSSRGSGYEQYF.

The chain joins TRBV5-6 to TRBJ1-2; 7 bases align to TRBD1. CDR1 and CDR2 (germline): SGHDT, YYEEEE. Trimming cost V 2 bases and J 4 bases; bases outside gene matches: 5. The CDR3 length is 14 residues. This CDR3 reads CASSLPTGVYGYTF. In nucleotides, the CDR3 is TGTGCCAGCAGCTTACCCACAGGGGTCTATGGCTACACCTTC.